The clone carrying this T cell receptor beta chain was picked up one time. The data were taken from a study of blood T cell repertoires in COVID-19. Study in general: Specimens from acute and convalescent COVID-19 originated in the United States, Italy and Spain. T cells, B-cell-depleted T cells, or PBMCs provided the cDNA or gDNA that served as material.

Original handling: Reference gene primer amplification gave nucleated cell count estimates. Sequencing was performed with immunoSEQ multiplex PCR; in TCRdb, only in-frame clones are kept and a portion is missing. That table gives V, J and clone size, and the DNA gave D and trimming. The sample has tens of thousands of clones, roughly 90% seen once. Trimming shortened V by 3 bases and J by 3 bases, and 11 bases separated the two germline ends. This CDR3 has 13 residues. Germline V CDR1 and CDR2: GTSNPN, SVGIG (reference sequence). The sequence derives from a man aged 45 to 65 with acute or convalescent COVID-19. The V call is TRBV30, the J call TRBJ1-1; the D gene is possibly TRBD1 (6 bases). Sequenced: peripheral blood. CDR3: CAWRTSGDTEAFF. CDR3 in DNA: TGTGCCTGGAGAACCTCAGGGGACACTGAAGCTTTCTTT.